This TCR beta chain was profiled in a study of T-cell reconstitution after alpha-beta-depleted transplantation in children. Regarding the study as a whole: Some patients owed their high day-60 TCRbeta diversity to surviving recipient T cells and thymic progenitors.

The CDR3 is 13 residues long. Germline CDR1 SGHVS, CDR2 FNYEAQ. The germline V and J ends were trimmed by 3 bases and 0 bases, with 2 bases remaining between them. This clonotype was seen ten or more times. Its target is unknown. Unique molecular identifiers were incorporated into the prepared TCRbeta library. MiXCR was run by TCRdb on the PCR reads, yielding one entry per CDR3 protein. The repertoire holds more than 120,000 distinct CDR3 sequences, with 8.8% as singletons. The receptor was derived from a female patient aged 2-9 years who had a stem cell transplant for congenital amegakaryocytic thrombocytopenia, so the T cells may come from the graft donor. The V and J genes are TRBV7-6 and TRBJ2-2; D unresolved. The sequencing used PBMCs, mostly from graft donor cells, collected 180 days after TCRalphabeta/CD19-depleted stem cell transplant. Here the CDR3 reads CASSFTNTGELFF. The CDR3 nucleotides read TGTGCCAGCAGCTTTACGAACACCGGGGAGCTGTTTTTT.